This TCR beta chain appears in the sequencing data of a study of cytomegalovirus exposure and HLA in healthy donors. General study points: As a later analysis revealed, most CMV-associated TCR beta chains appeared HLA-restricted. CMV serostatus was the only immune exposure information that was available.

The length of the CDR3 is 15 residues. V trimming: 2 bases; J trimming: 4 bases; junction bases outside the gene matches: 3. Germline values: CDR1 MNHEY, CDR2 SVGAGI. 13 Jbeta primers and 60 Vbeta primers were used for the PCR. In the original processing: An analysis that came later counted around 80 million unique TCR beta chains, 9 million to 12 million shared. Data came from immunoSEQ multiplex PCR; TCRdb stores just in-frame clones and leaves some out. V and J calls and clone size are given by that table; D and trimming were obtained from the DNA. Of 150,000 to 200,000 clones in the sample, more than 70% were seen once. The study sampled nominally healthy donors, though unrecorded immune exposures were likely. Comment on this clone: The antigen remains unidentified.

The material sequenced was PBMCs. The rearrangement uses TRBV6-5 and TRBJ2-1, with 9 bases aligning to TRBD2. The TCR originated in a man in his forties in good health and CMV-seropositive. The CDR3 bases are TGTGCCAGCAGTTACACCGGACTAGCGTACAATGAGCAGTTCTTC. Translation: CASSYTGLAYNEQFF.